The rows below give T cell receptor beta chains drawn from one sample of a study of T cells in Graves' hyperthyroidism and ophthalmopathy. TCRdb recomputed calls from the multiplex PCR reads with MiXCR, one row per CDR3 protein. Found here are 300,000 to 400,000 distinct CDR3 sequences, 18% of them singletons; the top ten hold 49%. The sequencing sample was made of blood. All receptors come from a woman between 50 and 59 years old with Graves' hyperthyroidism. Both conserved end residues are part of each CDR3. The D gene is left open where the match is weak. The listing skips clone size in some rows; elsewhere it reads once, few, many or a size class.

J gene | D gene | V gene | clone size | CDR3 DNA | CDR3 protein
TRBJ2-3 | TRBD1 | TRBV12-3/TRBV12-4 | . | TGTGCCAGCAGCCCTGGACAGGGAGCAGATCTCACAGATACGCAGTATTTT | CASSPGQGADLTDTQYF
TRBJ1-6 | . | TRBV6-5 | many | TGTGCCAGCAGTTACTCGTGGGAGTCCTTTTCACCCCTCCACTTT | CASSYSWESFSPLHF
TRBJ2-6 | . | TRBV18 | . | TGTGCCAGCTCACCCGGTACTGGGGCCAACGTCCTGACTTTC | CASSPGTGANVLTF
TRBJ2-1 | TRBD2 | TRBV20-1 | many | TGCAGTGCTGGGACTAGCGGGAGTGTGGATGAGCAGTTCTTC | CSAGTSGSVDEQFF
TRBJ1-6 | . | TRBV7-9 | few | TGTGCCAGCAGCCCGGACACCTATAATTCACCCCTCCACTTT | CASSPDTYNSPLHF
TRBJ1-2 | . | TRBV3-1 | many | TGTGCCAGCAGCCAAGAAGGGTCTTGGGGCTACACCTTC | CASSQEGSWGYTF
TRBJ1-5 | . | TRBV12-3/TRBV12-4 | few | TGTGCCAGCTCTCCCCGCGTCAGCAATCGGCCCCAGCATTTT | CASSPRVSNRPQHF
TRBJ1-5 | . | TRBV4-2 | few | TGTGCCAGCAGCCAAGCCCAACAGGGCAATCAGCCCCAGCATTTT | CASSQAQQGNQPQHF
TRBJ2-1 | TRBD1 | TRBV11-3 | . | TGTGCCAGCAGCAAGGGACAGGGTGTCTACAATGAGCAGTTCTTC | CASSKGQGVYNEQFF
TRBJ1-5 | . | TRBV10-3 | . | TGTGCCATCAGGACGGACAATCAGCCCCAGCATTTT | CAIRTDNQPQHF
TRBJ2-7 | . | TRBV27 | . | TGTGCCAGCAGTACCGACCGGGTCGGGTTATACGAGCAGTACTTC | CASSTDRVGLYEQYF
TRBJ1-1 | . | TRBV5-8 | . | TGTGCCAGCAGCCGAGGGGGGGAAGCTTTCTTT | CASSRGGEAFF
TRBJ1-1 | TRBD1 | TRBV28 | . | TGTGCCAGCAGTTCGAATACCCCAGAACAGGGGGCACGGAACACTGAAGCTTTCTTT | CASSSNTPEQGARNTEAFF
TRBJ2-3 | . | TRBV5-1 | few | TGCGCCAGCAGCTTGGGTCGGCCTCAAGATACGCAGTATTTT | CASSLGRPQDTQYF
TRBJ2-1 | TRBD2 | TRBV3-1 | few | TGTGCCAGCAGCCCCGGGACTAGCGGGAACAATGAGCAGTTCTTC | CASSPGTSGNNEQFF
TRBJ2-2 | TRBD2 | TRBV28 | many | TGTGCCAGCAGTGGCGGGAGGGGGCGGACCGGGGAGCTGTTTTTT | CASSGGRGRTGELFF
TRBJ2-1 | . | TRBV3-1 | . | TGTGCCAGCAGCACCGGGCAGGGAGTGGATGAGCAGTTCTTC | CASSTGQGVDEQFF
TRBJ2-7 | . | TRBV7-8 | many | TGTGCCAGCAGCTCGGGACACTACGAGCAGTACTTC | CASSSGHYEQYF
TRBJ1-3 | . | TRBV6-1 | few | TGTGCCAGCAGTGACCGTCCTCTAGACGGAAACACCATATATTTT | CASSDRPLDGNTIYF
TRBJ1-1 | . | TRBV9 | . | TGTGCCAGCAGCGTAGTGACGTACACTGAAGCTTTCTTT | CASSVVTYTEAFF
TRBJ2-3 | . | TRBV13 | many | TGTGCCAGCAGCGCGCGGACTAGCACAGATACGCAGTATTTT | CASSARTSTDTQYF